Listed below are T cell receptor beta chains from one sample, sequenced in a study of long-term antiretroviral therapy in people with HIV. Using immunoSEQ multiplex PCR, the repertoire was profiled, and TCRdb retains in-frame clones only, with some absent. Among fewer than 45,000 clones listed, approximately 83% were seen once. The sequences come from unsorted PBMCs, collected 2.2 years after starting antiretroviral therapy. The receptors come from a young man with HIV. Each CDR3 is given with its conserved first and last residue. Fields, in order: D gene, J gene, V gene, clone size, CDR3 DNA, CDR3 protein. D genes are given only for firm matches. Not all rows give a size; the values are once, few, many and, for expanded clones, a class.

D: NA; J: TRBJ2-6; V: TRBV10-2; size: once; DNA: TGCGCCAGCAGTCCTCTGGGTTCCGGGGCCAACGTCCTGACTTTC; CDR3: CASSPLGSGANVLTF
D: NA; J: TRBJ1-6; V: TRBV2; size: NA; DNA: TGTGCCAGCAGTGAAGGGGCAGGGACACCCCTCCACTTT; CDR3: CASSEGAGTPLHF
D: NA; J: TRBJ2-3; V: TRBV5-4; size: NA; DNA: TGTGCCAGCAGCTTGGAAATGGTGGGTAGGGGCACAGATACGCAGTATTTT; CDR3: CASSLEMVGRGTDTQYF
D: NA; J: TRBJ2-1; V: TRBV4-1; size: few; DNA: TGCGCCAGCAGCCTCCAGACGGGGAATGAGCAGTTCTTC; CDR3: CASSLQTGNEQFF
D: TRBD1; J: TRBJ1-1; V: TRBV27; size: NA; DNA: TGTGCCAGCAGTTCGCAGGGGGCGTTCACTGAAGCTTTCTTT; CDR3: CASSSQGAFTEAFF
D: NA; J: TRBJ1-3; V: TRBV18; size: NA; DNA: TGTGCCAGCTCACCATTTGACAGCTCCTCTGGAAACACCATATATTTT; CDR3: CASSPFDSSSGNTIYF
D: TRBD1; J: TRBJ1-5; V: TRBV18; size: NA; DNA: TGTGCCAGCTCCCGAACAGGGGACTATAGCAATCAGCCCCAGCATTTT; CDR3: CASSRTGDYSNQPQHF
D: TRBD2; J: TRBJ2-1; V: TRBV9; size: NA; DNA: TGTGCCAGCAGCGTAGCTAGCAGCGGGAACGCCTACAATGAGCAGTTCTTC; CDR3: CASSVASSGNAYNEQFF
D: NA; J: TRBJ2-3; V: TRBV18; size: NA; DNA: TGTGCCAGCTCCCGAGTCCCTAGCGGCACAGATACGCAGTATTTT; CDR3: CASSRVPSGTDTQYF
D: NA; J: TRBJ1-4; V: TRBV28; size: NA; DNA: TGTGCCAGCAGTTTCTGGGGGAATGAAAAACTGTTTTTT; CDR3: CASSFWGNEKLFF
D: TRBD2; J: TRBJ2-1; V: TRBV13; size: NA; DNA: TGTGCCAGCAGCTCATACACCGGGACTAGCGGGAGGGTGAATGAGCAGTTCTTC; CDR3: CASSSYTGTSGRVNEQFF
D: NA; J: TRBJ2-2; V: TRBV5-1; size: NA; DNA: TGCGCCAGCAGCTTGGGGGCAACCCCGGGACCCCAGGGCGGGGAGCTGTTTTTT; CDR3: CASSLGATPGPQGGELFF
D: TRBD1; J: TRBJ1-5; V: TRBV19; size: NA; DNA: TGTGCCAGTACTTTAGGACAGGGTCGTAGCAATCAGCCCCAGCATTTT; CDR3: CASTLGQGRSNQPQHF
D: NA; J: TRBJ1-1; V: TRBV29-1; size: once; DNA: TGCAGCGTTGTTTTTCACCCCAACACTGAAGCTTTCTTT; CDR3: CSVVFHPNTEAFF
D: NA; J: TRBJ2-3; V: TRBV30; size: NA; DNA: TGTGCCTTGCCTAGGGGAGATACGCAGTATTTT; CDR3: CALPRGDTQYF
D: NA; J: TRBJ1-3; V: TRBV18; size: NA; DNA: TGTGCCAGCTCACCAACCCCAGCAGAATCTGGAAACACCATATATTTT; CDR3: CASSPTPAESGNTIYF
D: TRBD1; J: TRBJ2-7; V: TRBV7-9; size: once; DNA: TGTGCCAGCAGCATTCGGACAGGGGCGTCCTACGAGCAGTACTTC; CDR3: CASSIRTGASYEQYF
D: NA; J: TRBJ2-5; V: TRBV4-1; size: NA; DNA: TGCGCCAGCAGCCAAAGGGATCAGGAGACCCAGTACTTC; CDR3: CASSQRDQETQYF
D: NA; J: TRBJ1-1; V: TRBV6-1; size: NA; DNA: TGTGCCAGCAGTGAAATGGCAGCTGAAGCTTTCTTT; CDR3: CASSEMAAEAFF
D: NA; J: TRBJ2-1; V: TRBV6-4; size: once; DNA: TGTGCCAGCAGTGAGGACAGTTACAATGAGCAGTTCTTC; CDR3: CASSEDSYNEQFF
D: NA; J: TRBJ2-2; V: TRBV5-4; size: NA; DNA: TGTGCCAGCAGCCGCAACACCGGGGAGCTGTTTTTT; CDR3: CASSRNTGELFF
D: TRBD1; J: TRBJ2-1; V: TRBV5-4; size: NA; DNA: TGTGCCAGCAGCTCCCAGGGGGCGAATGAGCAGTTCTTC; CDR3: CASSSQGANEQFF
D: NA; J: TRBJ1-4; V: TRBV5-1; size: NA; DNA: TGCGCCAGCAGCTTGGGGGGCCAGAATGAAAAACTGTTTTTT; CDR3: CASSLGGQNEKLFF
D: NA; J: TRBJ2-3; V: TRBV27; size: NA; DNA: TGTGCCAGCATTCGTCGACGAGGGCAGGGTGATACGCAGTATTTT; CDR3: CASIRRRGQGDTQYF
D: NA; J: TRBJ2-7; V: TRBV27; size: NA; DNA: TGTGCCACCATCGGGACTTTGACCTACGAGCAGTACTTC; CDR3: CATIGTLTYEQYF
D: NA; J: TRBJ1-1; V: TRBV7-3; size: NA; DNA: TGTGCCAGCAGCTTGGAGGTGGGATTGAACACTGAAGCTTTCTTT; CDR3: CASSLEVGLNTEAFF
D: NA; J: TRBJ1-1; V: TRBV19; size: NA; DNA: TGTGCCAGTAGTATTCCGTGGACAGCGAACACTGAAGCTTTCTTT; CDR3: CASSIPWTANTEAFF
D: NA; J: TRBJ2-3; V: TRBV13; size: NA; DNA: TGTGCCAGCAGCCCCCTCCGAACAGATACGCAGTATTTT; CDR3: CASSPLRTDTQYF
D: NA; J: TRBJ1-3; V: TRBV4-2; size: NA; DNA: TGTGCCAGCAGCCAAGAGCCAACGGGGTCGGTTAACTCTGGAAACACCATATATTTT; CDR3: CASSQEPTGSVNSGNTIYF
D: TRBD1; J: TRBJ2-7; V: TRBV2; size: NA; DNA: TGTGCCAGCAGTGATGTTATAGGACAGGCGACGTACGAGCAGTACTTC; CDR3: CASSDVIGQATYEQYF
D: NA; J: TRBJ1-1; V: TRBV7-9; size: NA; DNA: TGTGCCAGCAGCCCGGCCGGGGGGGGATTGAACACTGAAGCTTTCTTT; CDR3: CASSPAGGGLNTEAFF
D: TRBD1; J: TRBJ1-1; V: TRBV27; size: NA; DNA: TGTGCCAGCAGTTTATACAGGGGTTTGACTGAAGCTTTCTTT; CDR3: CASSLYRGLTEAFF
D: NA; J: TRBJ2-6; V: TRBV27; size: NA; DNA: TGTGCCAGCAGCGAGAACCCCTTCTCTGGGGCCAACGTCCTGACTTTC; CDR3: CASSENPFSGANVLTF
D: NA; J: TRBJ1-5; V: TRBV2; size: once; DNA: TGTGCCATTTCGGCAGGATGGGGTAGCAATCAGCCCCAGCATTTT; CDR3: CAISAGWGSNQPQHF
D: NA; J: TRBJ2-7; V: TRBV23-1; size: NA; DNA: TGCGCCAGCAGTCACCGCCAAGGGCAGTACTTC; CDR3: CASSHRQGQYF
D: TRBD2; J: TRBJ2-3; V: TRBV11-2; size: NA; DNA: TGTGCCAGCAGCTCAATAGCGGGAGGAGCGGAAGATACGCAGTATTTT; CDR3: CASSSIAGGAEDTQYF
D: TRBD1; J: TRBJ2-2; V: TRBV29-1; size: NA; DNA: TGCAGCGTTGACGTAAACAGGGGGCATGGCGGGGAGCTGTTTTTT; CDR3: CSVDVNRGHGGELFF
D: NA; J: TRBJ1-3; V: TRBV30; size: few; DNA: TGTGCCTGGAGTGTGTCAGGGAGAAACACCATATATTTT; CDR3: CAWSVSGRNTIYF
D: TRBD2; J: TRBJ2-7; V: TRBV6-6; size: NA; DNA: TGTGCCAGCAGTTACCCCGGGGGGACCTACGAGCAGTACTTC; CDR3: CASSYPGGTYEQYF
D: NA; J: TRBJ2-2; V: TRBV6-5; size: NA; DNA: TGTGCCAGCAGTTACAGCAACACCGGGGAGCTGTTTTTT; CDR3: CASSYSNTGELFF
D: NA; J: TRBJ1-5; V: TRBV2; size: medium-sized; DNA: TGTGCCAGCAGTGCCGGATGGGGAGGTCAGCCCCAGCATTTT; CDR3: CASSAGWGGQPQHF
D: NA; J: TRBJ1-5; V: TRBV7-9; size: NA; DNA: TGTGCCAGCAGCTTAGGTGCTCAGGGTGTGGATCAGCCCCAGCATTTT; CDR3: CASSLGAQGVDQPQHF
D: NA; J: TRBJ1-1; V: TRBV5-1; size: NA; DNA: TGCGCCAGCAGGGAGGAGGGTTCCACTGAAGCTTTCTTT; CDR3: CASREEGSTEAFF
D: NA; J: TRBJ1-1; V: TRBV27; size: NA; DNA: TGTGCCAGCCAACAGGGGAACACTGAAGCTTTCTTT; CDR3: CASQQGNTEAFF
D: NA; J: TRBJ1-1; V: TRBV6-6; size: NA; DNA: TGTGCCAGCAGCCGACTTGGTTGGGTGGGCACTGAAGCTTTCTTT; CDR3: CASSRLGWVGTEAFF
D: NA; J: TRBJ1-5; V: TRBV6-1; size: NA; DNA: TGTGCCAGCACCCGGACAGTTAGCAATCAGCCCCAGCATTTT; CDR3: CASTRTVSNQPQHF
D: NA; J: TRBJ1-1; V: TRBV11-2; size: NA; DNA: TGTGCCAGCAGCTTCGGGGGGCGAGGCACTGAAGCTTTCTTT; CDR3: CASSFGGRGTEAFF
D: NA; J: TRBJ1-5; V: TRBV4-1; size: NA; DNA: TGCGCCAGCAGCCAAGATGGGGCCGGGGGTGGGAATCAGCCCCAGCATTTT; CDR3: CASSQDGAGGGNQPQHF
D: NA; J: TRBJ2-7; V: TRBV19; size: NA; DNA: TGTGCCAGTAGTATAGGTCCCAGGGCCGACGAGCAGTACTTC; CDR3: CASSIGPRADEQYF
D: NA; J: TRBJ1-2; V: TRBV2; size: few; DNA: TGTGCCAGCAACAGGGTCTATGGCTACACCTTC; CDR3: CASNRVYGYTF